The 26 T cell receptor beta chains below were found in one sample sequenced in a study of T cells after yellow fever vaccination. MiXCR, run by TCRdb on the 5' RACE reads, gives a single entry per CDR3 protein. Among about 320,000 distinct CDR3 sequences listed, roughly a tenth were seen once. Here the sequenced sample was CD4+ T cells sorted from PBMCs, taken 45 days after the yellow fever booster vaccination. The receptors here all came from a man aged 18 to 30 who received the YFV17D yellow fever vaccine.

In DNA form, the CDR3 reads TGCAGTGCTAGACCCGGGACTAGCGGGGGGGCCGCAGATACGCAGTATTTT. Its protein is CSARPGTSGGAADTQYF. The rearrangement uses TRBV20-1 and TRBJ2-3; 16 bases fit TRBD2. Per germline, CDR1 DFQATT and CDR2 SNEGSKA (reference sequence). The CDR3 is 17 amino acids. V shed 2 bases, J shed 4 bases, and the junction held 6 bases outside the gene matches.

This clonotype was detected a few times. The rearrangement links TRBV20-1 to TRBJ1-6; 7 bases map to TRBD1. Germline CDR1 and CDR2: DFQATT and SNEGSKA (reference sequence). This CDR3 is built from 14 residues. Trimming at V came to 6 bases and at J to 2 bases, leaving 4 bases not matched to a gene. CDR3 protein: CSAAGTAYNSPLHF. The CDR3 nucleotides read TGCAGTGCGGCCGGGACAGCCTATAATTCACCCCTCCACTTT.

This clonotype was observed many times. The V call is TRBV9, the J call TRBJ1-4; TRBD1 is a possible D gene (5 bases). The germline gives CDR1 SGDLS, CDR2 YYNGEE. CDR3 length equals 15 residues. The V gene lost 0 bases and the J gene lost 8 bases, with 14 bases spanning the gap. This chain's CDR3 is CASSVGQGHTEKLFF. The CDR3 nucleotides are TGTGCCAGCAGCGTAGGCCAGGGCCACACGGAAAAACTGTTTTTT.

This clonotype was counted ten times or more. The V call is TRBV5-1, the J call TRBJ1-2; D might be TRBD1 (5 bases). V was clipped by 0 bases and J by 4 bases, with 7 bases between them. Germline V gene lookup returns CDR1 SGHRS and CDR2 YFSETQ. The CDR3 covers 13 residues. CDR3 residues: CASSLVRAYGYTF. The CDR3 nucleotides are TGCGCCAGCAGCTTGGTCAGGGCCTATGGCTACACCTTC.

This clonotype was observed at least ten times. The CDR3 DNA reads TGCGCCAGCAGCTCCCCAGAGCGGGGAGTTACAGATACGCAGTATTTT. Amino acids: CASSSPERGVTDTQYF. The rearrangement links TRBV4-1 to TRBJ2-3, with 7 bases identical to TRBD2. The germline CDR1 and CDR2 sequences are MGHRA and YSYEKL. This CDR3 is 16 amino acids long. V was pared by 5 bases and J by 3 bases, with 11 bases of the junction left unmatched.

This clonotype occurred many times. The chain employs TRBV5-1 and TRBJ2-5; no clear D. The length of the CDR3 is 13 residues. Germline V gene lookup returns CDR1 SGHRS and CDR2 YFSETQ. V lost 2 bases to trimming and J lost 2 bases, with 7 bases between them. The CDR3 DNA is TGCGCCAGCAGCTTTGCAGGACAAGAGACCCAGTACTTC. Its protein is CASSFAGQETQYF.

The chain uses TRBV6-5 and TRBJ2-7; D tentatively fits TRBD1 or TRBD2 (5 bases each). The ends were cut back, 5 bases at V and 7 bases at J, with 24 bases in the middle. Germline CDR1 reads MNHEY; CDR2 reads SVGAGI. The CDR3 runs to 16 residues. Here the CDR3 DNA reads TGTGCCAGCAGTCCTATCTCCGGGACCCACCTCGGGGAGCAGTACGTC. Protein product: CASSPISGTHLGEQYV.

This clonotype was counted a few times. This chain uses TRBV4-3 with TRBJ2-3; weak D call: TRBD2 (5 bases). The length of the CDR3 is 18 residues. V lost 0 bases and J 4 bases, leaving 20 bases between the germline ends. The germline gives CDR1 LGHNA, CDR2 YSLEER. CDR3 region: CASSQDVRGLRVADTQYF. CDR3 sequence (DNA): TGCGCCAGCAGCCAAGACGTACGCGGGCTTAGGGTAGCAGATACGCAGTATTTT.

This rearrangement joins TRBV7-2 to TRBJ1-2, with TRBD1 identical over 8 bases. The CDR3 sequence is 13 residues long. Looked up from germline, CDR1 is SGHTA and CDR2 is FQGNSA. V was clipped by 5 bases and J by 8 bases; unmatched bases: 7. The CDR3 DNA is TGTGCCAGCAGCCGGACAGGGCTTATGGGCTACACCTTC. Protein: CASSRTGLMGYTF.

This clonotype was counted between two and nine times. The chain combines TRBV5-5 with TRBJ1-3; TRBD1 matches at 7 bases. This CDR3 is built from 14 residues. Trimming cost V 3 bases and J 2 bases; bases outside gene matches: 2. From germline, CDR1 is SGHKS and CDR2 YYEKEE (reference sequence). The CDR3 here is CASSSGTAGNTIYF. Written as DNA, the CDR3 is TGTGCCAGCAGCTCAGGGACAGCTGGAAACACCATATATTTT.

This clonotype was seen ten or more times. Germline and junction disagree at one end, which may indicate a read error. The DNA of the CDR3 is TGTGCCAGCAGCAACCCCGGAGCCCCCGGTTTC. This encodes CASSNPGAPGF. The chain carries TRBV11-2 and TRBJ2-7, with D unresolved. Germline CDR1 is SGHAT and CDR2 is FQNNGV. This CDR3 is 11 amino acids long. The full variable domain, rest sourced from reference TRBV11-2 and TRBJ2-7, is EAGVAQSPRYKIIEKRQSVAFWCNPISGHATLYWYQQILGQGPKLLIQFQNNGVVDDSQLPKDRFSAERLKGVDSTLKIQPAKLEDSAVYLCASSNPGAPGFGPGTRLTVT.

V and J are TRBV12-3 or TRBV12-4 and TRBJ1-5, with unresolved D. The CDR3 loop spans 15 amino acids. The V end lost 7 bases, the J end lost 4 bases, and 17 bases lay between the germline ends. The CDR3 DNA follows: TGTGCCAGCACTCACACCGGGAGGCGAAATCAGCCCCAGCATTTT. Translating gives CASTHTGRRNQPQHF.

This clonotype was counted only a few times. This chain connects TRBV30 to TRBJ2-7; tentatively, D is TRBD1 (6 bases). The CDR3 extends over 12 amino acids. Germline CDR1 and CDR2: GTSNPN and SVGIG (reference sequence). Trimming stripped 5 bases from V and 7 bases from J, with 15 bases between. The CDR3 sequence is CAWAKTGREQYF. DNA for the CDR3: TGTGCCTGGGCGAAGACAGGAAGGGAGCAGTACTTC.

This clonotype showed up many times. The chain combines TRBV6-1 with TRBJ1-4; D is undetermined. This CDR3 contains 10 residues. Trimming stripped 3 bases from V and 10 bases from J, with 3 bases between. Germline CDR1 is MNHNS and CDR2 is SASEGT. CDR3 protein: CASSDGKLFF. For the CDR3, the DNA is TGTGCCAGCAGTGATGGAAAACTGTTTTTT.

The table lists this clonotype with many counts. V and J are TRBV6-5 and TRBJ1-6; a possible D gene is TRBD1 (5 bases). Germline loops: CDR1 MNHEY, CDR2 SVGAGI. V was trimmed by 5 bases and J by 7 bases, leaving 15 bases between them. The CDR3 length is 15 residues. The CDR3 DNA reads TGTGCCAGCAGTCTAACGGGCAGGGCGAATTCACCCCTCCACTTT. Its protein is CASSLTGRANSPLHF.

The chain links TRBV9 to TRBJ2-5; TRBD2 aligns across 8 bases. In germline, CDR1 is SGDLS, CDR2 YYNGEE. CDR3 length equals 14 residues. After removal of 5 bases from V and 7 bases from J, the junction contained 10 bases not matched to a gene. The CDR3 nucleotides read TGTGCCAGCAGTCAAGCCGGGGGGGAGGTGACCCAGTACTTC. This gives the protein CASSQAGGEVTQYF. Filled out from reference TRBV9 and TRBJ2-5, the complete variable domain reads DSGVTQTPKHLITATGQRVTLRCSPRSGDLSVYWYQQSLDQGLQFLIQYYNGEERAKGNILERFSAQQFPDLHSELNLSSLELGDSALYFCASSQAGGEVTQYFGPGTRLLVL.

This chain uses TRBV4-2 with TRBJ2-4, with TRBD1 matching 7 bases. The ends lost 3 bases at V and 0 bases at J; junction bases unmatched: 2. CDR3 length: 15 amino acids. Germline CDR1 reads LGHNA; CDR2 reads YNFKEQ. DNA of the CDR3: TGTGCCAGCAGCCATAGGGACAGAGCCAAAAACATTCAGTACTTC. It encodes CASSHRDRAKNIQYF.

Many counts were recorded for this clonotype. CDR3 sequence: CASSYADVAGNTIYF. The CDR3 bases are TGTGCCAGCAGTTACGCAGACGTCGCCGGAAACACCATATATTTT. The chain recombines TRBV6-5 with TRBJ1-3; D gene uncertain. The CDR3 is made up of 15 amino acids. Trimming removed 2 bases at V and 4 bases at J, with 12 bases between. In germline, CDR1 is MNHEY, CDR2 SVGAGI.

This clonotype was seen a handful of times. DNA for the CDR3: TGTGCCAGCAGCTCGAACGGACAGGGGGCCGGCGGGGAGCTGTTTTTT. Translating it yields CASSSNGQGAGGELFF. The V gene is TRBV7-6, the J gene TRBJ2-2; 11 bases map to TRBD1. The CDR3 sequence is 16 residues long. In germline, CDR1 is SGHVS, CDR2 FNYEAQ. V lost 4 bases, J lost 7 bases, and 8 bases stayed unmatched.

The sample holds a few counts of this clonotype. V and J are TRBV7-2 and TRBJ1-5; D ambiguous. CDR3 length: 15 residues. Per the germline V gene, CDR1 is SGHTA and CDR2 is FQGNSA. V was shortened by 3 bases and J by 0 bases, with 9 bases between the two germline ends. CDR3 loop: CASSFSAFSNQPQHF. Here the CDR3 DNA reads TGTGCCAGCAGCTTCTCTGCCTTTAGCAATCAGCCCCAGCATTTT.

V usage is TRBV28 and J usage is TRBJ2-7, with D perhaps given as TRBD1 or TRBD2 (5 bases each). This CDR3 is built from 18 residues. The V end was cut by 4 bases, the J end by 2 bases, with 24 bases between. Germline CDR1 MDHEN, CDR2 SYDVKM. The CDR3 spells CASSSFLLEGRKTYEQYV. The CDR3 DNA is TGTGCCAGCAGTTCCTTTCTATTAGAGGGACGGAAGACCTACGAGCAGTACGTC.

The CDR3 spells CASSRGGQGETQYF. The CDR3 DNA reads as TGCGCCAGCAGCCGGGGCGGACAGGGGGAGACCCAGTACTTC. The chain is built from TRBV5-1 and TRBJ2-5; 9 nucleotides line up with TRBD1. CDR3 size: 14 residues. Germline loops: CDR1 SGHRS, CDR2 YFSETQ. The junction had 6 bases not matched to a gene; V was cut back by 4 bases and J by 5 bases.

The chain is built from TRBV6-5 and TRBJ2-1; possibly TRBD2 for D (7 bases). This CDR3 is built from 15 residues. Germline-derived CDR1 and CDR2 are MNHEY and SVGAGI. V dropped 10 bases and J dropped 0 bases, with 16 bases sitting between them. CDR3 sequence (DNA): TGTGCCACCAAGGGGGGGGCTAACTCCTACAATGAGCAGTTCTTC. It translates to CATKGGANSYNEQFF.

V gene TRBV6-6 combines with J gene TRBJ1-5, with D unclear. The germline CDR1 and CDR2 sequences are MNHNY and SVGAGI (reference sequence). The CDR3 is made up of 13 amino acids. Trimming shortened V by 5 bases and J by 5 bases, and 10 bases separated the two germline ends. CDR3 coding DNA: TGTGCCAGCAGTACTGACAAGTATCAGCCCCAGCATTTT. Translation: CASSTDKYQPQHF.

This clonotype was seen ten or more times. The V gene is TRBV23-1, the J gene TRBJ2-5, with D possibly TRBD1 on 6 matching bases. TRBV23-1 is an ORF, and what it does is uncertain. The CDR3 has 12 residues. V lost 5 bases to trimming and J lost 5 bases, with 9 bases between them. The CDR3 is CASSTGTETQYF. The CDR3 DNA sequence: TGCGCCAGCAGTACAGGGACGGAGACCCAGTACTTC.

In its sample, this clonotype was seen a few times. The J gene is TRBJ1-4, the V gene TRBV28; weak D call: TRBD1 (6 bases). Deletions cut 5 bases from V and 8 bases from J, with 15 bases between. The length of the CDR3 is 14 residues. Germline CDR1 reads MDHEN; CDR2 reads SYDVKM. For the CDR3, the DNA is TGTGCCAGCAGTCAAAACAGGGTACGGGAAAAACTGTTTTTT. It translates to CASSQNRVREKLFF.